The next 12 T cell receptor beta chains were all read from a single sample in a study of vaccination and CD4 T cells after COVID-19. No antigen is known for these receptors. The Oncomine TCR Beta short-read assay was applied to DNA of cultured CD4+ T cells. It was from cultured CD4+ T cells that genomic DNA was extracted. TCRdb re-called the PCR reads with MiXCR, one entry per CDR3 protein. The data show some 10,000 distinct CDR3 sequences, around 37% seen once. Treatment meaning: roughly nine-day PBMC culture with coronavirus spike peptide pools or control peptides (ViraFEST assay). Gathering of the CD4+ T cells, from the unexposed donor, took place before the COVID-19 pandemic (2011-2018). Material: CD4+ T cells from blood, cultured in vitro. Receptors originate from a human donor in good health.

This rearrangement joins TRBV19 to TRBJ1-2, with TRBD1 matching over 8 bases. Unmatched junction bases numbered 6, after V lost 6 bases and J lost 3 bases. The CDR3 is made up of 14 amino acids. CDR1 LNHDA and CDR2 SQIVND come from the germline V gene (reference sequence). The CDR3, as DNA: TGTGCCAGTAGATTTCTGGACAGGGACTATGGCTACACCTTC. Its protein product is CASRFLDRDYGYTF. The complete variable domain, with remaining parts taken from reference TRBV19 and TRBJ1-2, reads DGGITQSPKYLFRKEGQNVTLSCEQNLNHDAMYWYRQDPGQGLRLIYYSQIVNDFQKGDIAEGYSVSREKKESFPLTVTSAQKNPTAFYLCASRFLDRDYGYTFGSGTRLTVV.

V and J are TRBV28 and TRBJ1-6, with 10 bases that match TRBD1. CDR3 length: 17 residues. CDR1 and CDR2 from the germline V gene are MDHEN and SYDVKM. The V gene end was trimmed by 5 bases and the J gene end by 5 bases; junction bases not matched to a gene: 9. The CDR3 reads CASSARQGAENNSPLHF. The CDR3 DNA is TGTGCCAGCAGTGCCCGACAGGGGGCTGAAAATAATTCACCCCTCCACTTT.

For the CDR3, the DNA is TGCAGTGCTAGAGATCTGAGCGGGAGCTTCCACGAGCAGTACTTC. Protein sequence: CSARDLSGSFHEQYF. This chain links TRBV20-1 with TRBJ2-7, with TRBD2 matching 8 bases. The CDR3 has 15 residues. The V gene end was trimmed by 0 bases and the J gene end by 5 bases; junction bases not matched to a gene: 9. Germline V gives CDR1 DFQATT, CDR2 SNEGSKA (reference sequence).

The chain couples TRBV7-9 to TRBJ1-2; TRBD1 matches 8 bases. Germline lookup yields CDR1 SEHNR and CDR2 FQNEAQ (reference sequence). The CDR3 is made up of 16 amino acids. The V gene end was trimmed by 5 bases and the J gene end by 6 bases; junction bases not matched to a gene: 14. The CDR3 here is CASSPRGTGAGDGYTF. CDR3 coding DNA: TGTGCCAGCAGCCCCCGCGGGACAGGAGCTGGGGATGGCTACACCTTC.

The rearrangement uses TRBV28 and TRBJ2-2; no reliable D call. Germline V lookup: CDR1 MDHEN, CDR2 SYDVKM. Trimming removed 2 bases from V and 13 bases from J, with 11 bases in between. CDR3 length: 12 amino acids. CDR3 sequence: CASSLEHRGLFF. CDR3 DNA sequence: TGTGCCAGCAGTTTAGAACACCGAGGGCTGTTTTTT.

The chain combines TRBV19 with TRBJ1-5; D may be TRBD1 (6 bases). The length of the CDR3 is 16 residues. The germline gives CDR1 LNHDA, CDR2 SQIVND (reference sequence). V lost 7 bases and J 0 bases, leaving 16 bases between the germline ends. CDR3 nucleotides: TGTGCCAGTACCATCGGGCAGGGGTATAGCAATCAGCCCCAGCATTTT. Protein product: CASTIGQGYSNQPQHF. The variable domain in full, with the rest retrieved from reference TRBV19 and TRBJ1-5, is DGGITQSPKYLFRKEGQNVTLSCEQNLNHDAMYWYRQDPGQGLRLIYYSQIVNDFQKGDIAEGYSVSREKKESFPLTVTSAQKNPTAFYLCASTIGQGYSNQPQHFGDGTRLSIL.

V usage is TRBV7-6 and J usage is TRBJ2-3, with 9 nucleotides matching TRBD2. Germline CDR1 is SGHVS and CDR2 is FNYEAQ. This CDR3 region has 15 residues. V was clipped by 1 base and J by 3 bases; unmatched bases: 2. The CDR3 DNA sequence: TGTGCCAGCAGCTTAGTAGCGGGAGTAACAGATACGCAGTATTTT. It yields the protein CASSLVAGVTDTQYF.

This chain joins TRBV6-5 and TRBJ2-5; D is ambiguous. CDR1 and CDR2 (germline): MNHEY, SVGAGI. CDR3 length: 13 residues. Trimming removed 4 bases at V and 0 bases at J, with 6 bases between. The CDR3 bases are TGTGCCAGCAGTTCCGGTAACCAAGAGACCCAGTACTTC. The encoded protein is CASSSGNQETQYF.

This clonotype turned up a few times. The chain links TRBV2 to TRBJ2-7; D ambiguous. The CDR3 loop spans 14 amino acids. V was clipped by 4 bases and J by 3 bases, with 13 bases between them. From germline, CDR1 is SNHLY and CDR2 FYNNEI. CDR3 nucleotides: TGTGCCAGCAGTGCCCCCCTAGAAGGCTACGAGCAGTACTTC. It translates to CASSAPLEGYEQYF.

This chain joins TRBV6-2 or TRBV6-3 and TRBJ2-3; no firm D call. This CDR3 has 16 residues. CDR1 and CDR2 (germline): MNHEY, SVGEGT. The germline V and J ends were trimmed by 7 bases and 5 bases, with 22 bases remaining between them. The CDR3 here is CASTSTRTLTGDTQYF. CDR3 nucleotides: TGTGCCAGCACCTCTACTCGGACCCTCACGGGAGATACGCAGTATTTT.

This clonotype was found a few times. V and J are TRBV7-9 and TRBJ2-5; a possible D gene is TRBD1 (6 bases). The V end lost 8 bases, the J end lost 2 bases, and 9 bases lay between the germline ends. CDR1 and CDR2 from the germline V gene are SEHNR and FQNEAQ (reference sequence). CDR3 size: 12 residues. The CDR3 DNA sequence: TGTGCCAGCGCGACAGGACAAGAGACCCAGTACTTC. Translation: CASATGQETQYF.

The gene calls are TRBV20-1 and TRBJ1-1; D not resolved. The CDR3 sequence is 14 residues long. V was clipped by 4 bases and J by 0 bases, with 12 bases between them. Germline CDR1 DFQATT, CDR2 SNEGSKA (reference sequence). CDR3 sequence (DNA): TGCAGTGCTATTTTAGGCAACTTGAACACTGAAGCTTTCTTT. It translates to CSAILGNLNTEAFF.